This T cell receptor (beta chain) derives from a study of PD-1 blockade in classical Hodgkin lymphoma. The method was immunoSEQ multiplex PCR; TCRdb's version includes in-frame clones alone and lacks a portion of them. Found here are approximately 31,000 clones, around 94% of them singletons; the top ten hold over 2%. The CDR3 covers 14 residues. The V gene's germline CDR1 is SQVTM and CDR2 ANQGSEA. This clone was observed a few times. Its antigen is as yet unknown. At one end, the junction sequence differs from germline, possibly due to a read error. Study-wide points: Possibly reflecting disease activity or prior therapy, repertoire differences have causes that remain undefined. When set against healthy donors, newly diagnosed patients were reported to show lower baseline TCR diversity.

As for time point: newly diagnosed, previously untreated cHL patient sample. It was PBMCs in newly diagnosed, untreated classical Hodgkin lymphoma that served as comparison. Material for sequencing was peripheral blood mononuclear cells (PBMCs). This clonotype was sampled from a human donor with classical Hodgkin lymphoma. This chain joins TRBV29-1 and TRBJ1-2; D remains unclear. CDR3: CSVEHAVGIYRYTF. The CDR3 nucleotides read TGCAGCGTTGAACACGCCGTAGGCATCTATCGCTACACCTTC.